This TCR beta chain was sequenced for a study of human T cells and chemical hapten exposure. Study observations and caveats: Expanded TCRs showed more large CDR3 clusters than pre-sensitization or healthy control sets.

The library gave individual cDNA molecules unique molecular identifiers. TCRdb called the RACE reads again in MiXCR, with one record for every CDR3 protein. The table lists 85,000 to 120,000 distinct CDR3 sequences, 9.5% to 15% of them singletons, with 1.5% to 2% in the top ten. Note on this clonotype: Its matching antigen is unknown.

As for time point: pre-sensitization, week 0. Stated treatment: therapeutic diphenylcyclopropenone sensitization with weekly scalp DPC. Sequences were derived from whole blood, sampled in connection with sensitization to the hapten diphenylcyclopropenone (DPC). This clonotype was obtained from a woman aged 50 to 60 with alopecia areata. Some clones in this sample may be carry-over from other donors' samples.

In DNA, the CDR3 is TGTGCCAGCAGCTTGGATCCCCTAGCCGCCTCCTACGAGCAGTACTTC. Translation: CASSLDPLAASYEQYF. The gene calls are TRBV5-8 and TRBJ2-7, with a weak D call TRBD2 (5 bases). The germline V and J ends were trimmed by 0 bases and 0 bases, with 13 bases remaining between them. This CDR3 spans 16 amino acids. From germline, CDR1 is SGHTS and CDR2 YDEGEE.